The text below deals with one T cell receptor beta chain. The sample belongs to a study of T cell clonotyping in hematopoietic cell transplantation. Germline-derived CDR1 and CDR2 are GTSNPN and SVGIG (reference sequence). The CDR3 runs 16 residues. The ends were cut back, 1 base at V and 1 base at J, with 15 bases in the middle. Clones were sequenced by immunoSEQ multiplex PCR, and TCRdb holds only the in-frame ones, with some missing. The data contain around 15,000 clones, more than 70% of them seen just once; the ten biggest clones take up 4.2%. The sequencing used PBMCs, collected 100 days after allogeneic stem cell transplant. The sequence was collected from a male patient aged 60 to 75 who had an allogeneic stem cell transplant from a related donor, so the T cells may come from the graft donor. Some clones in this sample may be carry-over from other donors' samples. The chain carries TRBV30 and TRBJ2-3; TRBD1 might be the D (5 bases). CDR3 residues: CAWSATGVGGTDTQYF. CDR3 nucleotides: TGTGCCTGGAGTGCCACGGGTGTAGGGGGCACAGATACGCAGTATTTT.